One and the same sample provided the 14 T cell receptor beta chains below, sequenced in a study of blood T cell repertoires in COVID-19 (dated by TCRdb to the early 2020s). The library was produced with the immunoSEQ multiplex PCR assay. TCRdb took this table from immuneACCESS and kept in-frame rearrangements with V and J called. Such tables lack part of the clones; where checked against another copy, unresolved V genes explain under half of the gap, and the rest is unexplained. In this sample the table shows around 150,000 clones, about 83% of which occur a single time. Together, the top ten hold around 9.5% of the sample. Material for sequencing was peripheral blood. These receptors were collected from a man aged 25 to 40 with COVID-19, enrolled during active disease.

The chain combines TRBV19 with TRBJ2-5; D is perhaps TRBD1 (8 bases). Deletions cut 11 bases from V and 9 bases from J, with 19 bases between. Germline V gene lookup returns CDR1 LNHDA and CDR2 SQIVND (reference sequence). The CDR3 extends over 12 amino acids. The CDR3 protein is CAAGRGRGSQYF. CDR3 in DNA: TGTGCCGCTGGCAGGGGGCGGGGGTCCCAGTACTTC.

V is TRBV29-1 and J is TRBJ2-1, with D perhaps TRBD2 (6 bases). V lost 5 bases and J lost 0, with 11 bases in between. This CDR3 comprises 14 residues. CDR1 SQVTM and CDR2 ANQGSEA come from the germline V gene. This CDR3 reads CSVPEGSSYNEQFF. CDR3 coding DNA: TGCAGCGTTCCGGAGGGGAGCTCCTACAATGAGCAGTTCTTC.

Here the CDR3 reads CASSAQGLNYEQYF. In DNA form, the CDR3 reads TGTGCCAGCAGTGCACAGGGGCTTAACTACGAGCAGTACTTC. The V gene is TRBV6-2 or TRBV6-3, the J gene TRBJ2-7, with 7 bases that match TRBD1. V was clipped by 5 bases and J by 3 bases; unmatched bases: 7. The germline gives CDR1 MNHEY, CDR2 SVGEGT. This CDR3 region has 14 residues.

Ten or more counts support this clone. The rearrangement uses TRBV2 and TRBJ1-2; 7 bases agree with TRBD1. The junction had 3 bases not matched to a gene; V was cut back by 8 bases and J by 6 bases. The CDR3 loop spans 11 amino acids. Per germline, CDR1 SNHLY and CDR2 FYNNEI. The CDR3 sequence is CASRDSHGYTF. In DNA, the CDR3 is TGTGCCAGCCGGGACAGCCATGGCTACACCTTC.

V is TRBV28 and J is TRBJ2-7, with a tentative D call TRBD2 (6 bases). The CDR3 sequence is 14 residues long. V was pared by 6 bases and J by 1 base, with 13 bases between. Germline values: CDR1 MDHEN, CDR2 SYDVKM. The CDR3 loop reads CASRAHGGSYEQYF. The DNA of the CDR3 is TGTGCCAGCAGGGCCCATGGGGGGTCCTACGAGCAGTACTTC. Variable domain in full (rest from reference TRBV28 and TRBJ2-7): DVKVTQSSRYLVKRTGEKVFLECVQDMDHENMFWYRQDPGLGLRLIYFSYDVKMKEKGDIPEGYSVSREKKERFSLILESASTNQTSMYLCASRAHGGSYEQYFGPGTRLTVT.

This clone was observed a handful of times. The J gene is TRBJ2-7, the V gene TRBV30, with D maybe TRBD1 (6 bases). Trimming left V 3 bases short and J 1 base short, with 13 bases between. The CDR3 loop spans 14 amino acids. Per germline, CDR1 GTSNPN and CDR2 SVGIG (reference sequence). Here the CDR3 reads CAWRTTGASYEQYF. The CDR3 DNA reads TGTGCCTGGAGGACGACAGGCGCTTCCTACGAGCAGTACTTC.

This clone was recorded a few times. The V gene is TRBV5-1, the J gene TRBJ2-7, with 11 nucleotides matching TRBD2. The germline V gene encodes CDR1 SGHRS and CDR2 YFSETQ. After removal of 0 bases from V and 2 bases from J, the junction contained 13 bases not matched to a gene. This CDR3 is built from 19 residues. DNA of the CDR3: TGCGCCAGCAGCTTGGAAAAACCGTTAGCGGGAGGGAGAACCTACGAGCAGTACTTC. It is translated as CASSLEKPLAGGRTYEQYF.

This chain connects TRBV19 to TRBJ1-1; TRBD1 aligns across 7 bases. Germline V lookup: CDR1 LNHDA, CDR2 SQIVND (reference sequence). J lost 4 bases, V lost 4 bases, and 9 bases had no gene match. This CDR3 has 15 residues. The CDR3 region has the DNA TGTGCCAGTAGTACCCACAGGGGAGTTAGCACTGAAGCTTTCTTT. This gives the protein CASSTHRGVSTEAFF.

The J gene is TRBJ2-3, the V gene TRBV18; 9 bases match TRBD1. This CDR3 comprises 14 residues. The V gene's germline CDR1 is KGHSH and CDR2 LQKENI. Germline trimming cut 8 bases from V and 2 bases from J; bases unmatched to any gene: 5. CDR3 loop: CASAGTGTTDTQYF. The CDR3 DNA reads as TGTGCCAGCGCCGGGACAGGGACCACAGATACGCAGTATTTT. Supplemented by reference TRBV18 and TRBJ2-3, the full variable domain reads NAGVMQNPRHLVRRRGQEARLRCSPMKGHSHVYWYRQLPEEGLKFMVYLQKENIIDESGMPKERFSAEFPKEGPSILRIQQVVRGDSAAYFCASAGTGTTDTQYFGPGTRLTVL.

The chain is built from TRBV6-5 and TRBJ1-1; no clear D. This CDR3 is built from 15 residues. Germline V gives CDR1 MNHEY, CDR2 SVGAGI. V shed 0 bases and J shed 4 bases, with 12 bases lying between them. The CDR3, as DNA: TGTGCCAGCAGTTACTCGCTGGCGGAGAGCACTGAAGCTTTCTTT. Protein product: CASSYSLAESTEAFF.

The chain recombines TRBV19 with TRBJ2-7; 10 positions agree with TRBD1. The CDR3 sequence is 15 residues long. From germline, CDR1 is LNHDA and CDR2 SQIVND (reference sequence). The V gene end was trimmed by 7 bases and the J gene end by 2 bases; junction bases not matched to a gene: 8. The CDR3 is CASKPTGTGAYEQYF. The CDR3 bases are TGTGCCAGTAAACCTACCGGGACAGGGGCCTACGAGCAGTACTTC.

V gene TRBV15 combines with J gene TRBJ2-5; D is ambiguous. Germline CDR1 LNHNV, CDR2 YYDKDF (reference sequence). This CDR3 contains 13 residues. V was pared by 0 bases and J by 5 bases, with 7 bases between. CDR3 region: CATSREAKETQYF. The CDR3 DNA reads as TGTGCCACCAGCAGAGAAGCTAAGGAGACCCAGTACTTC. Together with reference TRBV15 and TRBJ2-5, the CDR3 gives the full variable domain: DAMVIQNPRYQVTQFGKPVTLSCSQTLNHNVMYWYQQKSSQAPKLLFHYYDKDFNNEADTPDNFQSRRPNTSFCFLDIRSPGLGDTAMYLCATSREAKETQYFGPGTRLLVL.

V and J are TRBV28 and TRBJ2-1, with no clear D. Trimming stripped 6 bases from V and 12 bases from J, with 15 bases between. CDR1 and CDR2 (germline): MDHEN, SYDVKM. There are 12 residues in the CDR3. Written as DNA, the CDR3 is TGTGCCAGCAGCACACCTAGTGTGGGGCAGTTCTTC. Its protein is CASSTPSVGQFF.

As DNA, the CDR3 is TGTGCCATCGGGGCAGGGTGGCCCGGGGAGCTGTTTTTT. Protein product: CAIGAGWPGELFF. This sequence joins TRBV10-3 and TRBJ2-2; tentative D call: TRBD1 (5 bases). Germline V lookup: CDR1 ENHRY, CDR2 SYGVKD. The CDR3 has 13 amino acids. V was trimmed by 8 bases and J by 6 bases, leaving 13 bases between them.